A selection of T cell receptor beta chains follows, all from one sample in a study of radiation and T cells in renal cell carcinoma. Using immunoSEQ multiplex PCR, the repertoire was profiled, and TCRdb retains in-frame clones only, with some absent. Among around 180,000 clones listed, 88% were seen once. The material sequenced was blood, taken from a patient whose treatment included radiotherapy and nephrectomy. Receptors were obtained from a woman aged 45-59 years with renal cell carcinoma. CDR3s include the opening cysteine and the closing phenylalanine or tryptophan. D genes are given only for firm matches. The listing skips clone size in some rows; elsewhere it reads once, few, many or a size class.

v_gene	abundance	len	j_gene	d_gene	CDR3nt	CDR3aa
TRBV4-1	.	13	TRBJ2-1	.	TGCGCCAGCAGCCAAGAAGGGGTGGATGAGCAGTTCTTC	CASSQEGVDEQFF
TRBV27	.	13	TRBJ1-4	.	TGTGCCAGCAGTTTATTTGGGGGGGAAAAACTGTTTTTT	CASSLFGGEKLFF
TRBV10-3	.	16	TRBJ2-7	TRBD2	TGTGCCATCAGTCCGGGACTAGCGGAAAGACCTACGGGGCAGTACTTC	CAISPGLAERPTGQYF
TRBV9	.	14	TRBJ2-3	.	TGTGCCAGCACCAGGGACACTAGCACAGATACGCAGTATTTT	CASTRDTSTDTQYF
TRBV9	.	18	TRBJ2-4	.	TGTGCCAGCAGCCCCAACCTCTCCAACCGGGCCTCCCGAAACATTCAGTACTTC	CASSPNLSNRASRNIQYF
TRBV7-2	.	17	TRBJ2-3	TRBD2	TGTGCCAGCAGCCCTCCTAGCGGGGGGGCCGGGGGAGATACGCAGTATTTT	CASSPPSGGAGGDTQYF
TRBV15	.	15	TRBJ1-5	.	TGTGCCACCAGCAGAGATTCAGGGCGAAATCAGCCCCAGCATTTT	CATSRDSGRNQPQHF
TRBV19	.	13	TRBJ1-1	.	TGTGCCAGTAGTATGGACGGGATTGGTGGAGCTTTCTTT	CASSMDGIGGAFF
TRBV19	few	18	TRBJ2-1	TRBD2	TGTGCCAGTAGTCTACCCTTGGGGGGGGGTAGCTCCTACAATGAGCAGTTCTTC	CASSLPLGGGSSYNEQFF
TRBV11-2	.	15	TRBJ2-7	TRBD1	TGTGCCAGCAGACCAGGACAGGGGGCTGCCTACGAGCAGTACTTC	CASRPGQGAAYEQYF
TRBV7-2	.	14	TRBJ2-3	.	TGTGCCAGCAGCACCGGACCCGAGAGAGATACGCAGTATTTT	CASSTGPERDTQYF
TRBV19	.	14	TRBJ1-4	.	TGTGCCAGCTACGATCCCGTACCGAATGAAAAACTGTTTTTT	CASYDPVPNEKLFF
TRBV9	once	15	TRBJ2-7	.	TGTGCCAGCAGCGTAGGGGGGTCAAGCTCCTACGAGCAGTACTTC	CASSVGGSSSYEQYF
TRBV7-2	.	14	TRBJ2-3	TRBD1	TGTGCCAGCAGCTCTTGGACAGGGCAAGATACGCAGTATTTT	CASSSWTGQDTQYF
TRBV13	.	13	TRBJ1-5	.	TGTGCCAGCAGCCGGGACCCTGGGAAGCCCCAGCATTTT	CASSRDPGKPQHF
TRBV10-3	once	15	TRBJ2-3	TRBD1	TGTGCCATCAGTGACGGGACAGCTACCACAGATACGCAGTATTTT	CAISDGTATTDTQYF
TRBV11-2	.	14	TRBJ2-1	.	TGTGCCAGTGCCGTTGCATCGTGGGGCAATGAGCAGTTCTTC	CASAVASWGNEQFF
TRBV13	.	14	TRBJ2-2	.	TGTGCCAGCAGGACAGGAGCGAACACCGGGGAGCTGTTTTTT	CASRTGANTGELFF
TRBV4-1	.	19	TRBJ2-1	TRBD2	TGCGCCAGCAGCCAAGATCCCGAAGCGGGGGGACGGATTTACAATGAGCAGTTCTTC	CASSQDPEAGGRIYNEQFF
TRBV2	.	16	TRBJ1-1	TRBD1	TGTGCCAGCAGTGACCAACCCTACAGGGGGCGGACTGAAGCTTTCTTT	CASSDQPYRGRTEAFF
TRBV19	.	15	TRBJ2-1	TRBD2	TGTGCCAGTAGTATGGTTGGCGGGGGGTTGGATGAGCAGTTCTTC	CASSMVGGGLDEQFF
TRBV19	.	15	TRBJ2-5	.	TGTGCCAGTAGAGCAGGGAGCGCCCCCCAAGAGACCCAGTACTTC	CASRAGSAPQETQYF
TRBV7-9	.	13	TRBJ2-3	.	TGTGCCAGCCTCAGGGGTAGCACAGATACGCAGTATTTT	CASLRGSTDTQYF
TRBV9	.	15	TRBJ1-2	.	TGTGCCAGCAGCCCATCCCCGGGACCCCGCTATGGCTACACCTTC	CASSPSPGPRYGYTF
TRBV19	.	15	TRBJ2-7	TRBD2	TGTGCCAGTAGTTCGAACCGGGACTACCCCTACGAGCAGTACTTC	CASSSNRDYPYEQYF
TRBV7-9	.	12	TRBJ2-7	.	TGTGCCAGCAGCTCCTACTTCTACGAGCAGTACTTC	CASSSYFYEQYF
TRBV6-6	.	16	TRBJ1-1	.	TGTGCCAGCAGTTACAGAGGTAACAGGGCCAACACTGAAGCTTTCTTT	CASSYRGNRANTEAFF
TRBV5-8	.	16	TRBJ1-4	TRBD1	TGTGCCAGCAGCGTCGGGTCGCAGGGGGTTAATGAAAAACTGTTTTTT	CASSVGSQGVNEKLFF
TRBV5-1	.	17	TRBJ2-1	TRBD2	TGCGCCAGCAGCTTACCCGGACTAGCGGGGGGCAACAATGAGCAGTTCTTC	CASSLPGLAGGNNEQFF
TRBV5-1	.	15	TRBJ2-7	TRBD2	TGCGCCAGCAGCTTATCCCCGGGACTAGCCTACGAGCAGTACTTC	CASSLSPGLAYEQYF
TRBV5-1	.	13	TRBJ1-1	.	TGCGCCAGCAGCACCGAGATGAACACTGAAGCTTTCTTT	CASSTEMNTEAFF
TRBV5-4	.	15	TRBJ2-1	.	TGTGCCAGCAGCCCTGGGGGCAGCTCCTACAATGAGCAGTTCTTC	CASSPGGSSYNEQFF
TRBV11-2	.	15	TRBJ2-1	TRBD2	TGTGCCAGCAGCTCTCAACTAGCGGGGTACAATGAGCAGTTCTTC	CASSSQLAGYNEQFF
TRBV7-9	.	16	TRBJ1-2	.	TGTGCCAGCAGCTTAAGTCCGCGGGAAGGGATCTATGGCTACACCTTC	CASSLSPREGIYGYTF
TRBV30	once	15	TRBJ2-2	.	TGTGCCTGGAGTGTACGTGGGAGGCCTGGGGGGGAGCTGTTTTTT	CAWSVRGRPGGELFF
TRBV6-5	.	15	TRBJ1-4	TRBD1	TGTGCCAGCAGTCGCGGGACAGGCAGTAATGAAAAACTGTTTTTT	CASSRGTGSNEKLFF
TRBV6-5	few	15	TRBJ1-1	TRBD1	TGTGCCAGCAGTCCCAGGGACAGGGTGAACACTGAAGCTTTCTTT	CASSPRDRVNTEAFF
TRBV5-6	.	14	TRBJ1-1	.	TGTGCCAGCACCCCCGTGAGGGCCTCGGCTGAAGCTTTCTTT	CASTPVRASAEAFF
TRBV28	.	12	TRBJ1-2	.	TGTGCCAGCACCTCCACGGGGAGGGGCTACACCTTC	CASTSTGRGYTF
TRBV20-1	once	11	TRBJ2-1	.	TGCAGTGCTATTAGATTGACAGGGCAGTTCTTC	CSAIRLTGQFF
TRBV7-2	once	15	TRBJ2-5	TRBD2	TGTGCCAGCAGCTCCTCAGCGGGGGCCGAAGAGACCCAGTACTTC	CASSSSAGAEETQYF
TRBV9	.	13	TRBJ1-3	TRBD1	TGTGCCAGCAGCCCGAACGACAGGGGTGCCATATATTTT	CASSPNDRGAIYF